This TCR beta chain was found in a study of T cell repertoires in cytomegalovirus infection. Study summary: Peptides in the study included HLA-C-restricted and HLA-B-restricted CMV epitopes. Indications came from public TCR beta signatures; they pointed to CMV infection and to a matching HLA type. Notes on the study in general: Summed frequency of public TCR beta families distinguished CMV carriers with the relevant HLA. It was HLA-C-restricted CMV-specific TCR beta clonotypes that dominated the response ex vivo.

One entry per CDR3 protein results from TCRdb running MiXCR on the reads. The profile shows about 280,000 distinct CDR3 sequences, 20% to 25% of them singletons. Remarks on this clonotype: Its antigen is not identified.

This CDR3 contains 15 residues. V dropped 6 bases and J dropped 7; count of bases not matched to a gene: 11. CDR1 and CDR2 from the germline V gene are SNHLY and FYNNEI. This TCR was sampled from a human donor in good health (CMV status not recorded). Some clones in this sample may be carry-over from other donors' samples. The V call is TRBV2, the J call TRBJ2-2, with 7 bases identical to TRBD1. Sequenced material: cultured PBMCs, taken from culture after CMV antigen stimulation. CDR3 coding DNA: TGTGCCAGCAGGGCCGAGACAGGGCGAATCGGGGAGCTGTTTTTT. Translating it yields CASRAETGRIGELFF.